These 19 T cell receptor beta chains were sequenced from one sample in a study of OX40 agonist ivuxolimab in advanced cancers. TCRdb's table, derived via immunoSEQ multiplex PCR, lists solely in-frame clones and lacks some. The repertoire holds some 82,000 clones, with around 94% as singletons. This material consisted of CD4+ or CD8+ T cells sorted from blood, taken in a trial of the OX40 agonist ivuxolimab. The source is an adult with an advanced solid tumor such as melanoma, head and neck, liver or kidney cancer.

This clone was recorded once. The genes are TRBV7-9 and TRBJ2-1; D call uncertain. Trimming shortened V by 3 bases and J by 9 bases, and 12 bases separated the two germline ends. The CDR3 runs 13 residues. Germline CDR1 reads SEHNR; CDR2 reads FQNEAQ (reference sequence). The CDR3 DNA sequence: TGTGCCAGCAGCTTCTCATCCTGGGGTGAGCAGTTCTTC. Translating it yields CASSFSSWGEQFF.

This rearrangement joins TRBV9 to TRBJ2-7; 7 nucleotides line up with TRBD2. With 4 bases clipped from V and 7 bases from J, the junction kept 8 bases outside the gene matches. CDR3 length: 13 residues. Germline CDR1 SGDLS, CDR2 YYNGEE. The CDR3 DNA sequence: TGTGCCAGCAGCCCCCCCGGGGGGAGAGAGCAGTACTTC. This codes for CASSPPGGREQYF.

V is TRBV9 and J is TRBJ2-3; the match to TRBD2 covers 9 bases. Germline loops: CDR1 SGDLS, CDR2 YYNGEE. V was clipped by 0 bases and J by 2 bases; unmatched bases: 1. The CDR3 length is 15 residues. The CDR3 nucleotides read TGTGCCAGCAGCGTAGGACTAGCGGCCACAGATACGCAGTATTTT. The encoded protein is CASSVGLAATDTQYF.

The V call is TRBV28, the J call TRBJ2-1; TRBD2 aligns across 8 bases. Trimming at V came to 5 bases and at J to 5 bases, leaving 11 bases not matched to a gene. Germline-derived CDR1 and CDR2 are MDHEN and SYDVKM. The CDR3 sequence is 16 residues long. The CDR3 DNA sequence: TGTGCCAGCAGTAATCTAGCGGGCGAACTGAACAATGAGCAGTTCTTC. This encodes CASSNLAGELNNEQFF.

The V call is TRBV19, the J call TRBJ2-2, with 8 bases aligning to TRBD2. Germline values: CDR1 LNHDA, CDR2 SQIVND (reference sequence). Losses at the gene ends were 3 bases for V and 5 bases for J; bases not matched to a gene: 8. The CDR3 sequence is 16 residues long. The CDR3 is CASSMGSGSWTGELFF. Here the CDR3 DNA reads TGTGCCAGTAGTATGGGAAGCGGGAGTTGGACCGGGGAGCTGTTTTTT.

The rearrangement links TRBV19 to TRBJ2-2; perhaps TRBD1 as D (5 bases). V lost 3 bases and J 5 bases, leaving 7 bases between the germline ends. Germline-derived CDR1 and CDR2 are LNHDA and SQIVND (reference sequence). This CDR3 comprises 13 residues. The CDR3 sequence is CASSIRGTGELFF. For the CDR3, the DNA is TGTGCCAGTAGTATTAGGGGAACCGGGGAGCTGTTTTTT.

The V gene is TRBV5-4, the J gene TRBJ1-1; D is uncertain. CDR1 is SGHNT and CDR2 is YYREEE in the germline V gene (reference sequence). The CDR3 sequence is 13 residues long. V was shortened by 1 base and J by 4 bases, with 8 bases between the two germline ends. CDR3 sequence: CASSLTWGTEAFF. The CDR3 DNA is TGTGCCAGCAGCTTGACCTGGGGCACTGAAGCTTTCTTT.

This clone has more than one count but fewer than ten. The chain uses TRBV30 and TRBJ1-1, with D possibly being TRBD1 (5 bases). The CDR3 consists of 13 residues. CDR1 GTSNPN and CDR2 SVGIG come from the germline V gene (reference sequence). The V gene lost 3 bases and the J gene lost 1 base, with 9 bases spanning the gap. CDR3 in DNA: TGTGCCTGGAGGGACAATGCGAACACTGAAGCTTTCTTT. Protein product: CAWRDNANTEAFF.

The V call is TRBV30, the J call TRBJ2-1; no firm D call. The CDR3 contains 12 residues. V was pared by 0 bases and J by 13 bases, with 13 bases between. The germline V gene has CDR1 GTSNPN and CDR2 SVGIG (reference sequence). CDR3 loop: CAWSVISQDQFF. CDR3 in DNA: TGTGCCTGGAGTGTAATTAGTCAAGATCAGTTCTTC.

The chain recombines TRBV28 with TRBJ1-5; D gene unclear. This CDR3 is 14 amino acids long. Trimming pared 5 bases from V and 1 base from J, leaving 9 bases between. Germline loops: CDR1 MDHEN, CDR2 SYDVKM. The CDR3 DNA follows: TGTGCCAGCAGTCCGACTCCGAGCAATCAGCCCCAGCATTTT. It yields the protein CASSPTPSNQPQHF.

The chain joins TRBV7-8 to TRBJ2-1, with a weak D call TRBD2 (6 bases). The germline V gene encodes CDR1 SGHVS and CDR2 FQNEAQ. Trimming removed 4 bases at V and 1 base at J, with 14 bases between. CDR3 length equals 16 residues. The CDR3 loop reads CASSYQAGTSYNEQFF. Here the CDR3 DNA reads TGTGCCAGCAGCTATCAGGCGGGGACGTCCTACAATGAGCAGTTCTTC.

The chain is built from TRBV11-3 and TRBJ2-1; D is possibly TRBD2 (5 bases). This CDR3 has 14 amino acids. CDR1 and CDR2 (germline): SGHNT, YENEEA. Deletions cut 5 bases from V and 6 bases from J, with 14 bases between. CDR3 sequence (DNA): TGTGCCAGCAGCAGTAGAGGGTTTTTCAATGAGCAGTTCTTC. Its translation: CASSSRGFFNEQFF. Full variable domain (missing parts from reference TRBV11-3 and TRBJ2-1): EAGVVQSPRYKIIEKKQPVAFWCNPISGHNTLYWYLQNLGQGPELLIRYENEEAVDDSQLPKDRFSAERLKGVDSTLKIQPAELGDSAVYLCASSSRGFFNEQFFGPGTRLTVL.

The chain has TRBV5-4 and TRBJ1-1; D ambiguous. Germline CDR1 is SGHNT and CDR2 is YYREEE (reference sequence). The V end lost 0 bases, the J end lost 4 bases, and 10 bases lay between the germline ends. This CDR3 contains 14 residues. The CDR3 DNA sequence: TGTGCCAGCAGCTTGGGCCAGGAGGGCACTGAAGCTTTCTTT. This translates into CASSLGQEGTEAFF.

CDR3 DNA sequence: TGTGCCAGCAGCTCGGGTCCAAACACTGAAGCTTTCTTT. Translating it yields CASSSGPNTEAFF. This sequence joins TRBV7-3 and TRBJ1-1, with no clear D. There are 13 residues in the CDR3. Trimming stripped 4 bases from V and 2 bases from J, with 8 bases between. From germline, CDR1 is SGHTA and CDR2 FQGTGA.

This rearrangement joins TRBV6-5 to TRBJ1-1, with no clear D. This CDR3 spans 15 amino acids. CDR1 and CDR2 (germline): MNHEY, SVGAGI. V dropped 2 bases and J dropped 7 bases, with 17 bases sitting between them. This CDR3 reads CASSYQNLGKGEAFF. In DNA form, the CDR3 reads TGTGCCAGCAGTTACCAAAATCTGGGGAAGGGTGAAGCTTTCTTT.

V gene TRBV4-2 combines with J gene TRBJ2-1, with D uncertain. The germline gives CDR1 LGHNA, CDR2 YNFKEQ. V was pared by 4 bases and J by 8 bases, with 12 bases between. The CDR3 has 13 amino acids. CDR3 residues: CASSPSLPDEQFF. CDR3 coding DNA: TGTGCCAGCAGCCCCTCTCTCCCGGATGAGCAGTTCTTC.

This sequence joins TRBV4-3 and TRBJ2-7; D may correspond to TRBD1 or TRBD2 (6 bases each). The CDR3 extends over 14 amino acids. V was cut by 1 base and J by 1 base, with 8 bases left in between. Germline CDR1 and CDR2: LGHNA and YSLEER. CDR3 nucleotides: TGCGCCAGCAGCCAAGGGGGGGCGTCCTACGAGCAGTACTTC. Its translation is CASSQGGASYEQYF.

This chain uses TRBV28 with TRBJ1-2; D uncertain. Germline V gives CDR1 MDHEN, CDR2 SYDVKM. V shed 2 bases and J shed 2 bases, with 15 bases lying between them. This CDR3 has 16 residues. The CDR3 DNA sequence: TGTGCCAGCAGTTTAAGGTCAGCGCTGGACAACTATGGCTACACCTTC. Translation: CASSLRSALDNYGYTF.

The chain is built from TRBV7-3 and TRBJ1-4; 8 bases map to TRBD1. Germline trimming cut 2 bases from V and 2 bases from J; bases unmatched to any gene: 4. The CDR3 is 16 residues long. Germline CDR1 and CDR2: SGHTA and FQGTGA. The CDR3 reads CASSLRQGITNEKLFF. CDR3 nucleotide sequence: TGTGCCAGCAGCTTACGACAGGGGATTACTAATGAAAAACTGTTTTTT.